This TCR beta chain stems from a study of blood T cell repertoires in COVID-19. Clones were sequenced by immunoSEQ multiplex PCR, and TCRdb holds only the in-frame ones, with some missing. The sample includes over 250,000 clones, roughly 87% seen only once; the top ten take around 9%. Sequencing was carried out using PBMCs or T cells enriched from blood (not recorded which). This TCR came from a woman aged 18-30 years who had recovered from COVID-19.

CDR3 DNA sequence: TGCGCCAGCAGCTTATCCGGGACAGGGGAAGAGACCCAGTACTTC. This encodes CASSLSGTGEETQYF. The genes are TRBV5-1 and TRBJ2-5; 10 bases line up with TRBD1. Per the germline V gene, CDR1 is SGHRS and CDR2 is YFSETQ. The CDR3 is made up of 15 amino acids. The V and J ends lost 2 bases and 3 bases, in that order; junction bases with no gene match: 4.